Each of the 18 T cell receptor beta chains below was sequenced from the same sample in a study of T cell responses to AZD1222 COVID-19 vaccine. Some clones are missing from TCRdb's copy, which holds only in-frame ones; the method was immunoSEQ multiplex PCR. The table lists under 200,000 clones, 92% of them singletons. This material consisted of peripheral blood, taken 28 days after the second AZD1222 dose. All receptors derive from an adult who received the AZD1222 COVID-19 vaccine.

V and J are TRBV27 and TRBJ1-2, with 7 bases lining up with TRBD1. The CDR3 covers 13 residues. Trimming cost V 7 bases and J 7 bases; bases outside gene matches: 9. CDR1 and CDR2 from the germline V gene are MNHEY and SMNVEV (reference sequence). DNA of the CDR3: TGTGCCAGCAAACCGGAGGGGGCGGCTGGCTACACCTTC. Protein: CASKPEGAAGYTF.

V and J are TRBV5-1 and TRBJ2-4; a weak D match, TRBD2 (6 bases). Germline CDR1 reads SGHRS; CDR2 reads YFSETQ. CDR3 length: 15 amino acids. Between the trimmed V and J ends, which lost 2 bases and 5 bases, there was a span of 14 bases. DNA for the CDR3: TGCGCCAGCAGCTTTTATATTGGGGAGGAAAACATTCAGTACTTC. This sequence encodes CASSFYIGEENIQYF. Looking up the rest from reference TRBV5-1 and TRBJ2-4 gives the full variable domain: KAGVTQTPRYLIKTRGQQVTLSCSPISGHRSVSWYQQTPGQGLQFLFEYFSETQRNKGNFPGRFSGRQFSNSRSEMNVSTLELGDSALYLCASSFYIGEENIQYFGAGTRLSVL.

This chain links TRBV6-4 with TRBJ2-2, with no clear D. CDR3 length: 12 residues. Germline lookup yields CDR1 MRHNA and CDR2 SNTAGT. Trimming cost V 2 bases and J 4 bases, with 2 bases left between them. CDR3 DNA: TGTGCCAGCAGTGACCCCACCGGGGAGCTGTTTTTT. Its translation: CASSDPTGELFF.

This chain joins TRBV15 and TRBJ2-1, with no clear D. Germline values: CDR1 LNHNV, CDR2 YYDKDF (reference sequence). The CDR3 spans 15 residues. V gave up 4 bases and J gave up 7 bases, with 17 bases separating them. CDR3 DNA: TGTGCCACCAGCACTCTAGAGCATTCCCTTAATGAGCAGTTCTTC. Residues: CATSTLEHSLNEQFF.

This chain connects TRBV10-3 to TRBJ1-2; 8 positions agree with TRBD1. The germline gives CDR1 ENHRY, CDR2 SYGVKD. The V and J ends lost 6 bases and 3 bases, in that order; junction bases with no gene match: 6. The CDR3 runs 14 residues. CDR3 sequence: CAISPGQEDYGYTF. The DNA for the CDR3 is TGTGCCATCAGCCCGGGACAGGAGGACTATGGCTACACCTTC.

J is TRBJ2-1 and V is TRBV6-2 or TRBV6-3; 12 positions match TRBD2. The CDR3 has 18 residues. V shed 0 bases and J 5 bases; nucleotides not matched to a gene: 8. The germline V gene has CDR1 MNHEY and CDR2 SVGEGT. The CDR3 here is CASSYSSMSSGRDNEQFF. CDR3 DNA sequence: TGTGCCAGCAGTTACTCGAGTATGTCTAGCGGGAGGGACAATGAGCAGTTCTTC.

This clone was seen just once. The rearrangement uses TRBV2 and TRBJ2-5; 12 positions agree with TRBD2. The CDR3 is 14 amino acids. CDR1 is SNHLY, CDR2 FYNNEI, per germline. Trimming at V came to 6 bases and at J to 4 bases, leaving 3 bases not matched to a gene. The CDR3 bases are TGTGCCAGCAGGGGGGGACTAGCGGGAGAGACCCAGTACTTC. This encodes CASRGGLAGETQYF.

V is TRBV6-6 and J is TRBJ2-7; TRBD1 agrees at 8 bases. Losses at the gene ends were 6 bases for V and 3 bases for J; bases not matched to a gene: 7. The germline gives CDR1 MNHNY, CDR2 SVGAGI (reference sequence). The CDR3 loop spans 14 amino acids. The CDR3 region has the DNA TGTGCCAGCAGCCCCGGACAGGGCAACTACGAGCAGTACTTC. It codes for CASSPGQGNYEQYF.

The chain uses TRBV30 and TRBJ1-5; no clear D gene. Germline CDR1 is GTSNPN and CDR2 is SVGIG (reference sequence). Trimming shortened V by 2 bases and J by 0 bases, and 8 bases separated the two germline ends. The CDR3 sequence is 14 residues long. The CDR3 coding sequence is TGTGCCTGGAGTTCAACATATAGCAATCAGCCCCAGCATTTT. Translated, it gives CAWSSTYSNQPQHF. Full variable domain (rest looked up from reference TRBV30 and TRBJ1-5): SQTIHQWPATLVQPVGSPLSLECTVEGTSNPNLYWYRQAAGRGLQLLFYSVGIGQISSEVPQNLSASRPQDRQFILSSKKLLLSDSGFYLCAWSSTYSNQPQHFGDGTRLSIL.

This clone has only one observation. At one end the junction does not follow the germline gene, possibly because of a read error. This chain uses TRBV7-7 with TRBJ1-1; D is undetermined. The CDR3 totals 13 residues. Germline assignment: CDR1 SSHAT and CDR2 FNYEAQ (reference sequence). CDR3 DNA sequence: TGTGCTAGCAGCTTAGGAGCGGGATCTGAAGCTTTCTTT. Translated, it gives CASSLGAGSEAFF.

The chain joins TRBV7-9 to TRBJ2-1; 7 bases match TRBD1. The V segment lost 6 bases and the J segment 3 bases; nucleotides outside the gene matches: 14. The germline CDR1 and CDR2 sequences are SEHNR and FQNEAQ (reference sequence). This CDR3 is 17 amino acids long. CDR3 in DNA: TGTGCCAGCAGGTCACACAGGGGCTCGAATGACTACAATGAGCAGTTCTTC. Translated, it gives CASRSHRGSNDYNEQFF. Drawing the rest from reference TRBV7-9 and TRBJ2-1, the complete variable domain is DTGVSQNPRHKITKRGQNVTFRCDPISEHNRLYWYRQTLGQGPEFLTYFQNEAQLEKSRLLSDRFSAERPKGSFSTLEIQRTEQGDSAMYLCASRSHRGSNDYNEQFFGPGTRLTVL.

The chain couples TRBV30 to TRBJ1-2; D gene uncertain. With 4 bases removed from V and 2 bases from J, the gap between germline ends came to 11 bases. The length of the CDR3 is 13 residues. CDR1 and CDR2 (germline): GTSNPN, SVGIG (reference sequence). This CDR3 reads CAWTLRVNYGYTF. The CDR3, as DNA: TGTGCCTGGACCCTAAGGGTCAACTATGGCTACACCTTC.

J is TRBJ1-4 and V is TRBV24-1, with TRBD1 matching over 9 bases. Germline CDR1 and CDR2: KGHDR and SFDVKD. The V gene end was trimmed by 7 bases and the J gene end by 1 base; junction bases not matched to a gene: 9. This CDR3 is 17 amino acids long. DNA of the CDR3: TGTGCCACCAGAATTACAGGGGGCCCGGGAACTAATGAAAAACTGTTTTTT. Encoded protein: CATRITGGPGTNEKLFF.

The chain recombines TRBV24-1 with TRBJ2-2; D is uncertain. The germline V gene encodes CDR1 KGHDR and CDR2 SFDVKD. V was cut by 5 bases and J by 6 bases, with 6 bases left in between. The CDR3 is made up of 12 amino acids. This chain's CDR3 is CATSGSPGELFF. CDR3 in DNA: TGTGCCACCAGTGGATCTCCCGGGGAGCTGTTTTTT.

This sequence joins TRBV6-2 or TRBV6-3 and TRBJ1-6; D may be TRBD1 (5 bases). Germline CDR1 is MNHEY and CDR2 is SVGEGT. The CDR3 has 17 amino acids. V was pared by 2 bases and J by 0 bases, with 11 bases between. The CDR3 spells CASSYARASSYNSPLHF. The CDR3 nucleotides are TGTGCCAGCAGTTACGCCAGGGCCAGCTCCTATAATTCACCCCTCCACTTT.

The chain links TRBV7-2 to TRBJ2-7; D is unresolved. CDR3 length: 11 amino acids. From germline, CDR1 is SGHTA and CDR2 FQGNSA. The germline V and J ends were trimmed by 5 bases and 3 bases, with 5 bases remaining between them. The CDR3 coding sequence is TGTGCCAGCAGCCCCTTCTACGAGCAGTACTTC. Translating it yields CASSPFYEQYF.

The chain joins TRBV11-2 to TRBJ1-6, with 12 bases that match TRBD1. Germline CDR1 SGHAT, CDR2 FQNNGV. Germline trimming cut 1 base from V and 12 bases from J; bases unmatched to any gene: 10. There are 17 residues in the CDR3. The CDR3 DNA sequence: TGTGCCAGCAGCTTAGTTTCGGGACAGGGGGCTTGGGGACCCCTCCACTTT. Protein: CASSLVSGQGAWGPLHF.

The genes are TRBV10-2 and TRBJ1-1, with D perhaps matching TRBD1 (6 bases). The CDR3 sequence is 15 residues long. V lost 7 bases and J lost 0, with 15 bases in between. Per germline, CDR1 WSHSY and CDR2 SAAADI. CDR3 in amino acids: CASTGDTYMNTEAFF. In DNA, the CDR3 is TGCGCCAGCACCGGGGACACTTACATGAACACTGAAGCTTTCTTT.